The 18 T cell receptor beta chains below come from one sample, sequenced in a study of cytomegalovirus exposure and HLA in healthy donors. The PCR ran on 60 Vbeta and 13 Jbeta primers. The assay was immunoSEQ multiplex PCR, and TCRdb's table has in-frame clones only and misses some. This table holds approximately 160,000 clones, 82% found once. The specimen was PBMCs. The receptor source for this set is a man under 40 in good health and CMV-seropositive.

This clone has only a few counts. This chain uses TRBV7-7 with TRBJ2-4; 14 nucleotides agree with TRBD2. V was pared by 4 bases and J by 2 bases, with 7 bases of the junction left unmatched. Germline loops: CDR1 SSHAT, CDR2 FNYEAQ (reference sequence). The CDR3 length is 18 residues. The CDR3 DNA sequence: TGTGCCAGCAGCTACGGGACTAGCGGGAGAATTACCAAAAACATTCAGTACTTC. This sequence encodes CASSYGTSGRITKNIQYF.

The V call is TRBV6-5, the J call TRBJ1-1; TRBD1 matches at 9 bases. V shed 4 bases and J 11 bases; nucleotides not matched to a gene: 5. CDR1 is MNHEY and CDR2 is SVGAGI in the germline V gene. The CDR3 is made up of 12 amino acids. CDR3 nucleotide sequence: TGTGCCAGCAGTTTACGACAGGGGGTGGCTTTCTTT. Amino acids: CASSLRQGVAFF.

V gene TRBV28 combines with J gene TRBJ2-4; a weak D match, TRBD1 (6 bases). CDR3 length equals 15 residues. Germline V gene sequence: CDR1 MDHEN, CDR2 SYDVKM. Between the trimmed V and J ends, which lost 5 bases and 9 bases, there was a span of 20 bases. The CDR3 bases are TGTGCCAGCAGTACCTCACAGGGCAGAGTCGGCATTCAGTACTTC. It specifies CASSTSQGRVGIQYF.

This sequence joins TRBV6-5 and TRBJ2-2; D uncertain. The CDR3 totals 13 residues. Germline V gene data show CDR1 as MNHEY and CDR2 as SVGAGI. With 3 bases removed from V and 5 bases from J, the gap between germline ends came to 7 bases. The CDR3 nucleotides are TGTGCCAGCAGTTATCAGATTACCGGGGAGCTGTTTTTT. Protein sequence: CASSYQITGELFF.

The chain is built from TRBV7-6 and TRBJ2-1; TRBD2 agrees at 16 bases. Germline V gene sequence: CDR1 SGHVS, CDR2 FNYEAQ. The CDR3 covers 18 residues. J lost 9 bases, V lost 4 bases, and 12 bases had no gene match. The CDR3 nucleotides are TGTGCCAGCAGCTCGGGACTAGCGGGAGGGCCAGGAGGGGGTGAGCAGTTCTTC. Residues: CASSSGLAGGPGGGEQFF. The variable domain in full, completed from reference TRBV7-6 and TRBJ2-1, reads GAGVSQSPRYKVTKRGQDVALRCDPISGHVSLYWYRQALGQGPEFLTYFNYEAQQDKSGLPNDRFSAERPEGSISTLTIQRTEQRDSAMYRCASSSGLAGGPGGGEQFFGPGTRLTVL.

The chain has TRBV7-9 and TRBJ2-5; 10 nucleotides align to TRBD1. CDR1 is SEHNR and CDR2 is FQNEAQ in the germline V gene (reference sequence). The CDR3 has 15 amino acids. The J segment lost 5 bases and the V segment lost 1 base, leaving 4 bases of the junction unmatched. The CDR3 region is CASSLVTGGRETQYF. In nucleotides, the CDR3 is TGTGCCAGCAGCTTAGTGACAGGGGGCCGGGAGACCCAGTACTTC.

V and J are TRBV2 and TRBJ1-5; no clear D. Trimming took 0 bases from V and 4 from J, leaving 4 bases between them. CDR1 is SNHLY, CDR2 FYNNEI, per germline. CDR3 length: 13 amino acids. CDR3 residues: CASSEAVNQPQHF. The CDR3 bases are TGTGCCAGCAGTGAAGCCGTAAATCAGCCCCAGCATTTT.

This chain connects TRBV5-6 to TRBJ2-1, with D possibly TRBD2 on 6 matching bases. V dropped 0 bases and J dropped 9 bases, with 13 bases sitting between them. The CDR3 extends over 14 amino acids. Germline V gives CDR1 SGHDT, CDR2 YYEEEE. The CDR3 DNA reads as TGTGCCAGCAGCTTGGTCGGGGGAGCCGGTGAGCAGTTCTTC. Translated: CASSLVGGAGEQFF. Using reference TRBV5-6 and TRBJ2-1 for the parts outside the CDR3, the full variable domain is DAGVTQSPTHLIKTRGQQVTLRCSPKSGHDTVSWYQQALGQGPQFIFQYYEEEERQRGNFPDRFSGHQFPNYSSELNVNALLLGDSALYLCASSLVGGAGEQFFGPGTRLTVL.

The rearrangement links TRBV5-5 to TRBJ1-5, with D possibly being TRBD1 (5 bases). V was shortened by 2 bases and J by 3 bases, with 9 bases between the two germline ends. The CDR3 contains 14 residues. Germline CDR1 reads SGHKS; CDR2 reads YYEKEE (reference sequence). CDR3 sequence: CASSFSGNNQPQHF. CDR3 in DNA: TGTGCCAGCAGCTTCTCAGGGAACAATCAGCCCCAGCATTTT. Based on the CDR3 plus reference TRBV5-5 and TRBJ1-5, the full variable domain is DAGVTQSPTHLIKTRGQQVTLRCSPISGHKSVSWYQQVLGQGPQFIFQYYEKEERGRGNFPDRFSARQFPNYSSELNVNALLLGDSALYLCASSFSGNNQPQHFGDGTRLSIL.

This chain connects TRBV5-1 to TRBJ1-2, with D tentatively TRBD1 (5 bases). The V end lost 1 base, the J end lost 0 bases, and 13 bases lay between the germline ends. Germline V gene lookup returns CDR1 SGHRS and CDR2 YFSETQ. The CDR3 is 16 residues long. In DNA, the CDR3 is TGCGCCAGCAGCTTGACCCAGACAGTAGCTAACTATGGCTACACCTTC. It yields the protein CASSLTQTVANYGYTF.

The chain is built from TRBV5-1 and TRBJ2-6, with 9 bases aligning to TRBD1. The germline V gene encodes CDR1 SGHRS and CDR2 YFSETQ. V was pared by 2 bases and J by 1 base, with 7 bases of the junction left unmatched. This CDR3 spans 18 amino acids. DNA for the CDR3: TGCGCCAGCAGCTTACCACAGGGGGCGAGGTCTGGGGCCAACGTCCTGACTTTC. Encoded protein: CASSLPQGARSGANVLTF.

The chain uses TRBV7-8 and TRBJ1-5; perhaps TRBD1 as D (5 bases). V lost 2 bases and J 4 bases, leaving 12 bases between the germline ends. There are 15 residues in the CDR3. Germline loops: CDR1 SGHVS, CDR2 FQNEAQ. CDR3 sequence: CASSLQTGANQPQHF. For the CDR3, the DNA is TGTGCCAGCAGCTTACAAACAGGAGCAAATCAGCCCCAGCATTTT.

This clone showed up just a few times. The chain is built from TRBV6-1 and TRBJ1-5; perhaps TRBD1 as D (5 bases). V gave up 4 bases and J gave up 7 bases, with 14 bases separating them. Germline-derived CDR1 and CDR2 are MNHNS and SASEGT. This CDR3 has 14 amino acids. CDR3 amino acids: CASSARTSRQPQHF. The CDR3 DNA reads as TGTGCCAGCAGTGCCCGGACAAGTCGCCAGCCCCAGCATTTT.

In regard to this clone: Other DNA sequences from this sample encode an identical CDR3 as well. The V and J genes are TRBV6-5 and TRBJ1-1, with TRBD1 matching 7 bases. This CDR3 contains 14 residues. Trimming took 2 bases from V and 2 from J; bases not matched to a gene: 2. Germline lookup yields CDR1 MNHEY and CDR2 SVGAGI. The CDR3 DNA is TGTGCCAGCAGTTACAGGGGGCTTAACACTGAAGCTTTCTTT. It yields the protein CASSYRGLNTEAFF.

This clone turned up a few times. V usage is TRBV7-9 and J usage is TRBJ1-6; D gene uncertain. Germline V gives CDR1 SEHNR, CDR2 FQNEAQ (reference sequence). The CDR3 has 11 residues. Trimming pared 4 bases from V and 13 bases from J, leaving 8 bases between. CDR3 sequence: CASSSGVPLHF. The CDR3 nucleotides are TGTGCCAGCAGCTCGGGTGTCCCCCTCCACTTT. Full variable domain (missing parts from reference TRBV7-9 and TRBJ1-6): DTGVSQNPRHKITKRGQNVTFRCDPISEHNRLYWYRQTLGQGPEFLTYFQNEAQLEKSRLLSDRFSAERPKGSFSTLEIQRTEQGDSAMYLCASSSGVPLHFGNGTRLTVT.

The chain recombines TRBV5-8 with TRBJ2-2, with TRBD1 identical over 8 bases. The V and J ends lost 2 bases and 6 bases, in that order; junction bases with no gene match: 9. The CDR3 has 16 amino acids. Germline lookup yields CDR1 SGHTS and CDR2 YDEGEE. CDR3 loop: CASSFGQGTSPGELFF. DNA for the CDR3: TGTGCCAGCAGCTTTGGACAGGGAACCAGTCCCGGGGAGCTGTTTTTT.

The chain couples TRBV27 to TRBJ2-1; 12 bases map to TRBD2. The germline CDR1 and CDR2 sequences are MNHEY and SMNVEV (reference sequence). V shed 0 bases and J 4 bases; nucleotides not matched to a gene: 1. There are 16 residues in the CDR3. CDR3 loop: CASSLSGTSGYNEQFF. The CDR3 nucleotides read TGTGCCAGCAGTTTATCGGGGACTAGCGGGTACAATGAGCAGTTCTTC.

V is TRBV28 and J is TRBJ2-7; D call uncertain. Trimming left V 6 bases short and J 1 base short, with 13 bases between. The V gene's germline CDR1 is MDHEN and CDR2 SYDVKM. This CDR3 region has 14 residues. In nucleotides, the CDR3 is TGTGCCAGCAGGGGCCCTAATGAATCCTACGAGCAGTACTTC. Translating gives CASRGPNESYEQYF.